A selection of T cell receptor beta chains follows, all from one sample in a study of post-analysis software for immune sequencing data. MiXCR, run by TCRdb on the PCR reads, gives a single entry per CDR3 protein. This sample has hundreds of thousands of distinct CDR3 sequences, with around 44% found just once. Sequences were obtained from blood. These receptors all stem from a girl aged 5 to 17 with multiple sclerosis. The CDR3 runs from the conserved cysteine through the conserved F or W. Fields, in order: CDR3 protein, CDR3 DNA, V gene, clone size, J gene, D gene. D genes are given only for firm matches. Some rows have no size entry. The others give once, few or many, or a class for an expanded clone.

CDR3aa: CASTERGGGGEQFF
CDR3nt: TGTGCCAGCACCGAAAGGGGGGGGGGCGGTGAGCAGTTCTTC
v_gene: TRBV12-3/TRBV12-4
abundance: few
j_gene: TRBJ2-1
d_gene: NA

CDR3aa: CASSPNRLEQYF
CDR3nt: TGTGCCAGCAGCCCCAATCGCCTCGAGCAGTACTTC
v_gene: TRBV9
abundance: NA
j_gene: TRBJ2-7
d_gene: NA

CDR3aa: CASSGGVAGGRNEQFF
CDR3nt: TGTGCCAGCAGTGGCGGGGTAGCGGGGGGGCGAAATGAGCAGTTCTTC
v_gene: TRBV4-2
abundance: NA
j_gene: TRBJ2-1
d_gene: TRBD2

CDR3aa: CSAGRGQGAQQYF
CDR3nt: TGCAGTGCGGGGAGGGGACAGGGGGCTCAGCAGTACTTC
v_gene: TRBV20-1
abundance: NA
j_gene: TRBJ2-7
d_gene: TRBD1

CDR3aa: CASSPGLGTGGEKLFF
CDR3nt: TGTGCCAGCTCCCCTGGATTGGGGACAGGGGGAGAAAAACTGTTTTTT
v_gene: TRBV18
abundance: NA
j_gene: TRBJ1-4
d_gene: TRBD1

CDR3aa: CSLGQSTDTQYF
CDR3nt: TGCAGCCTAGGACAGTCCACAGATACGCAGTATTTT
v_gene: TRBV20-1
abundance: NA
j_gene: TRBJ2-3
d_gene: NA

CDR3aa: CASTWGRNEQFF
CDR3nt: TGCGCCAGCACCTGGGGGAGAAATGAGCAGTTCTTC
v_gene: TRBV12-3/TRBV12-4
abundance: few
j_gene: TRBJ2-1
d_gene: NA

CDR3aa: CASSQDAMNREGSYEQYF
CDR3nt: TGCGCCAGCAGCCAAGATGCAATGAATCGGGAGGGATCCTACGAGCAGTACTTC
v_gene: TRBV4-1
abundance: few
j_gene: TRBJ2-7
d_gene: TRBD2

CDR3aa: CASSLGGGPYNEQFF
CDR3nt: TGCGCCAGCAGCTTAGGGGGAGGGCCCTACAATGAGCAGTTCTTC
v_gene: TRBV5-1
abundance: many
j_gene: TRBJ2-1
d_gene: NA

CDR3aa: CATNNPGPRGPNSYEQYF
CDR3nt: TGTGCCACCAATAATCCGGGCCCCCGGGGCCCCAACTCCTACGAGCAGTACTTC
v_gene: TRBV24-1
abundance: NA
j_gene: TRBJ2-7
d_gene: NA

CDR3aa: CASSLGGQANTF
CDR3nt: TGTGCCAGCAGTTTAGGAGGACAGGCAAACACCTTC
v_gene: TRBV12-3/TRBV12-4
abundance: NA
j_gene: TRBJ1-2
d_gene: TRBD1

CDR3aa: CASSHRGLETQYF
CDR3nt: TGCGCCAGCAGCCACAGGGGGCTTGAGACCCAGTACTTC
v_gene: TRBV5-1
abundance: few
j_gene: TRBJ2-5
d_gene: TRBD1

CDR3aa: CASSYRLASSTDTQYF
CDR3nt: TGTGCCAGCAGCTACCGACTAGCGTCAAGCACAGATACGCAGTATTTT
v_gene: TRBV4-2
abundance: NA
j_gene: TRBJ2-3
d_gene: TRBD2

CDR3aa: CASRQTATNEKLFF
CDR3nt: TGTGCCAGCAGGCAGACAGCAACTAATGAAAAACTGTTTTTT
v_gene: TRBV12-3/TRBV12-4
abundance: few
j_gene: TRBJ1-4
d_gene: NA

CDR3aa: CARQICHDEQYF
CDR3nt: TGTGCCAGACAAATTTGTCACGATGAGCAGTACTTC
v_gene: TRBV9
abundance: NA
j_gene: TRBJ2-7
d_gene: NA

CDR3aa: CASSPGVNSPLHF
CDR3nt: TGTGCCAGCAGCCCCGGGGTTAATTCACCCCTCCACTTT
v_gene: TRBV6-1
abundance: NA
j_gene: TRBJ1-6
d_gene: NA

CDR3aa: CASRSLAGGNEQFF
CDR3nt: TGTGCCAGCAGGAGCCTAGCGGGGGGCAATGAGCAGTTCTTC
v_gene: TRBV27
abundance: NA
j_gene: TRBJ2-1
d_gene: TRBD2

CDR3aa: CASTPQENQKNIQYF
CDR3nt: TGCGCCAGCACCCCACAGGAAAACCAAAAAAACATTCAGTACTTC
v_gene: TRBV4-1
abundance: NA
j_gene: TRBJ2-4
d_gene: NA

CDR3aa: CASRSPGQRSYEQYF
CDR3nt: TGTGCCAGCAGATCACCGGGACAGAGGTCCTACGAGCAGTACTTC
v_gene: TRBV5-5
abundance: few
j_gene: TRBJ2-7
d_gene: TRBD1

CDR3aa: CAIIRTPGEVGEQFF
CDR3nt: TGTGCCATCATCCGAACCCCGGGGGAGGTTGGTGAGCAGTTCTTC
v_gene: TRBV10-3
abundance: NA
j_gene: TRBJ2-1
d_gene: NA

CDR3aa: CASSKAHRSTGANYGYTF
CDR3nt: TGTGCCAGCAGCAAAGCCCATCGATCGACAGGGGCGAACTATGGCTACACCTTC
v_gene: TRBV21-1
abundance: NA
j_gene: TRBJ1-2
d_gene: NA

CDR3aa: CASTAVYNYGYTF
CDR3nt: TGTGCCAGCACCGCTGTATATAACTATGGCTACACCTTC
v_gene: TRBV7-9
abundance: NA
j_gene: TRBJ1-2
d_gene: NA

CDR3aa: CASRVGWDMSYEQYF
CDR3nt: TGTGCCAGCAGGGTGGGTTGGGACATGTCCTACGAGCAGTACTTC
v_gene: TRBV12-3/TRBV12-4
abundance: few
j_gene: TRBJ2-7
d_gene: NA

CDR3aa: CASSRDRGTYGYTF
CDR3nt: TGCGCCAGCAGCCGGGACAGGGGTACCTATGGCTACACCTTC
v_gene: TRBV5-1
abundance: NA
j_gene: TRBJ1-2
d_gene: TRBD1

CDR3aa: CAGSPGAGQYYNEQFF
CDR3nt: TGTGCCGGCAGCCCCGGGGCGGGGCAATACTACAATGAGCAGTTCTTC
v_gene: TRBV7-2
abundance: NA
j_gene: TRBJ2-1
d_gene: NA

CDR3aa: CSVQTGQGGNEQFF
CDR3nt: TGCAGCGTCCAAACGGGACAGGGGGGAAATGAGCAGTTCTTC
v_gene: TRBV29-1
abundance: few
j_gene: TRBJ2-1
d_gene: TRBD1

CDR3aa: CSVDQTSWETQYF
CDR3nt: TGCAGCGTTGACCAGACTAGCTGGGAGACCCAGTACTTC
v_gene: TRBV29-1
abundance: NA
j_gene: TRBJ2-5
d_gene: TRBD2

CDR3aa: CSVAGGETQYF
CDR3nt: TGCAGCGTAGCGGGGGGAGAGACCCAGTACTTC
v_gene: TRBV20-1
abundance: many
j_gene: TRBJ2-5
d_gene: TRBD2

CDR3aa: CSARPSGPEETQYF
CDR3nt: TGCAGTGCTCGCCCTAGCGGACCGGAAGAGACCCAGTACTTC
v_gene: TRBV20-1
abundance: NA
j_gene: TRBJ2-5
d_gene: TRBD2

CDR3aa: CATSDPGSEPWEQFF
CDR3nt: TGTGCCACCAGTGATCCCGGGTCGGAGCCATGGGAGCAGTTCTTC
v_gene: TRBV24-1
abundance: NA
j_gene: TRBJ2-1
d_gene: NA

CDR3aa: CASSRGLADVFKSSYNEQFF
CDR3nt: TGCGCCAGCAGCCGGGGACTAGCGGATGTATTTAAGAGCTCCTACAATGAGCAGTTCTTC
v_gene: TRBV5-1
abundance: few
j_gene: TRBJ2-1
d_gene: TRBD2

CDR3aa: CASSESGGLNYGYTF
CDR3nt: TGTGCCAGCAGCGAATCTGGGGGCCTTAACTATGGCTACACCTTC
v_gene: TRBV9
abundance: NA
j_gene: TRBJ1-2
d_gene: NA

CDR3aa: CAGSFSGYSEQFF
CDR3nt: TGTGCCGGCAGCTTTTCTGGTTACAGTGAGCAGTTCTTC
v_gene: TRBV5-5
abundance: NA
j_gene: TRBJ2-1
d_gene: NA

CDR3aa: CASSSGVGRETQYF
CDR3nt: TGTGCCAGCAGCTCTGGGGTCGGGAGGGAGACCCAGTACTTC
v_gene: TRBV5-5
abundance: once
j_gene: TRBJ2-5
d_gene: TRBD2

CDR3aa: CSASRENYGYTF
CDR3nt: TGCAGTGCTTCTCGAGAGAACTATGGCTACACCTTC
v_gene: TRBV20-1
abundance: NA
j_gene: TRBJ1-2
d_gene: NA

CDR3aa: CASSRIQGRETQYF
CDR3nt: TGTGCCAGCAGCCGAATACAGGGTCGGGAGACCCAGTACTTC
v_gene: TRBV7-9
abundance: few
j_gene: TRBJ2-5
d_gene: NA

CDR3aa: CASSLGSWGNQPQHF
CDR3nt: TGCGCCAGCAGCTTGGGGAGCTGGGGCAATCAGCCCCAGCATTTT
v_gene: TRBV5-1
abundance: NA
j_gene: TRBJ1-5
d_gene: NA

CDR3aa: CASSLREVRTQYF
CDR3nt: TGTGCCAGCAGTTTGAGGGAGGTGCGGACCCAGTACTTC
v_gene: TRBV12-3/TRBV12-4
abundance: NA
j_gene: TRBJ2-5
d_gene: NA

CDR3aa: CASSADRDVTQYF
CDR3nt: TGCGCCAGCAGCGCGGACAGGGATGTTACGCAGTATTTT
v_gene: TRBV5-1
abundance: NA
j_gene: TRBJ2-3
d_gene: TRBD1

CDR3aa: CASRQGRFTDTQYF
CDR3nt: TGTGCCAGCAGGCAGGGGCGTTTCACAGATACGCAGTATTTT
v_gene: TRBV12-3/TRBV12-4
abundance: few
j_gene: TRBJ2-3
d_gene: NA

CDR3aa: CASSNREWEVNEAFF
CDR3nt: TGTGCCAGCAGCAACCGTGAGTGGGAGGTTAATGAAGCTTTCTTT
v_gene: TRBV6-5
abundance: NA
j_gene: TRBJ1-1
d_gene: NA

CDR3aa: CASSLARRGRLPYNEQFF
CDR3nt: TGTGCCAGCAGCTTAGCTAGAAGGGGAAGGCTCCCCTACAATGAGCAGTTCTTC
v_gene: TRBV7-8
abundance: few
j_gene: TRBJ2-1
d_gene: NA

CDR3aa: CASSQDEYTHDEQFF
CDR3nt: TGTGCCAGCAGCCAAGATGAGTACACCCACGATGAGCAGTTCTTC
v_gene: TRBV4-2
abundance: few
j_gene: TRBJ2-1
d_gene: NA

CDR3aa: CAISQGGGDQPQHF
CDR3nt: TGTGCCATCAGCCAGGGGGGGGGCGATCAGCCCCAGCATTTT
v_gene: TRBV10-3
abundance: NA
j_gene: TRBJ1-5
d_gene: TRBD1

CDR3aa: CASRTKGLGKGGGYTF
CDR3nt: TGTGCCAGCAGAACGAAGGGACTAGGGAAGGGTGGTGGCTACACCTTC
v_gene: TRBV28
abundance: NA
j_gene: TRBJ1-2
d_gene: NA

CDR3aa: CASSLGGEGTQYF
CDR3nt: TGTGCCAGCAGTTTAGGAGGGGAAGGGACCCAGTACTTC
v_gene: TRBV27
abundance: NA
j_gene: TRBJ2-5
d_gene: NA

CDR3aa: CASKERGAFYEQYF
CDR3nt: TGTGCCAGCAAGGAGCGGGGGGCGTTCTACGAGCAGTACTTC
v_gene: TRBV6-1
abundance: NA
j_gene: TRBJ2-7
d_gene: TRBD2

CDR3aa: CSGGRDSATDTQYF
CDR3nt: TGCAGCGGCGGTCGGGATAGCGCCACAGATACGCAGTATTTT
v_gene: TRBV29-1
abundance: few
j_gene: TRBJ2-3
d_gene: NA

CDR3aa: CASSVRQFNQPQHF
CDR3nt: TGTGCCAGCAGCGTAAGACAGTTCAATCAGCCCCAGCATTTT
v_gene: TRBV7-9
abundance: NA
j_gene: TRBJ1-5
d_gene: NA

CDR3aa: CASSEAGTENYGYTF
CDR3nt: TGTGCCAGCAGTGAAGCCGGGACGGAAAACTATGGCTACACCTTC
v_gene: TRBV25-1
abundance: few
j_gene: TRBJ1-2
d_gene: NA

CDR3aa: CASSFDPSRGYEQYF
CDR3nt: TGTGCCAGCAGTTTTGATCCCTCCCGCGGCTACGAGCAGTACTTC
v_gene: TRBV12-3/TRBV12-4
abundance: NA
j_gene: TRBJ2-7
d_gene: NA

CDR3aa: CASSPTSGSRYEQYF
CDR3nt: TGTGCCAGCAGTCCCACTAGCGGGAGTAGGTACGAGCAGTACTTC
v_gene: TRBV6-1
abundance: NA
j_gene: TRBJ2-7
d_gene: TRBD2

CDR3aa: CASSLGQINEQYF
CDR3nt: TGTGCCAGCAGCTTAGGACAGATTAACGAGCAGTACTTC
v_gene: TRBV7-2
abundance: few
j_gene: TRBJ2-7
d_gene: NA

CDR3aa: CAIRWDRNTGELFF
CDR3nt: TGTGCCATCAGGTGGGACCGTAACACCGGGGAGCTGTTTTTT
v_gene: TRBV10-3
abundance: once
j_gene: TRBJ2-2
d_gene: NA

CDR3aa: CASTLAGEPYEQYF
CDR3nt: TGTGCCAGCACCCTAGCGGGGGAACCATACGAGCAGTACTTC
v_gene: TRBV28
abundance: NA
j_gene: TRBJ2-7
d_gene: TRBD2